This T cell receptor beta chain was documented in a study of blood T cells in healthy people across ages. Findings of the study overall: Unsorted PBMC input precluded a conclusive naive versus antigen-experienced comparison.

This clonotype was observed a few times. Its matching antigen is unknown. Germline and junction disagree at one end, which may indicate a read error. Next came a second PCR, run for roughly 6 to 11 cycles, which used a sample-barcoded 5' primer along with a J-beta primer mix. Via MiXCR, TCRdb re-called the 5' RACE reads, giving one row per CDR3 protein. The profile shows some 690,000 distinct CDR3 sequences, about 20% of them singletons. Germline V CDR1 and CDR2: MNHEY, SVGAGI. The CDR3 extends over 14 amino acids. Sequenced sample: blood. V usage is TRBV6-5 and J usage is TRBJ2-3; D might be TRBD1 or TRBD2, each matching 5 bases. The clonotype comes from a man between 70 and 80 years old in good health. CDR3 region: CANSFGTYTDTQYF. CDR3 sequence (DNA): TGTGCCAACAGTTTTGGGACCTACACAGATACGCAGTATTTT.